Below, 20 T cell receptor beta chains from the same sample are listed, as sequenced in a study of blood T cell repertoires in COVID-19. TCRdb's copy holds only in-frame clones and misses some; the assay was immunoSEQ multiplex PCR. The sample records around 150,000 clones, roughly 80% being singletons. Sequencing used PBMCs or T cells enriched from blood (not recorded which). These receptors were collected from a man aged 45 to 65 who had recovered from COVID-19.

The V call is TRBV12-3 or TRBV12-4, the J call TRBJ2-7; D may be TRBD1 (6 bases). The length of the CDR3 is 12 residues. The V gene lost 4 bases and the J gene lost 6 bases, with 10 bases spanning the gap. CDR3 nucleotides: TGTGCCAGCAGTTCGACAGGAGCCGAGCAGTACTTC. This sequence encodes CASSSTGAEQYF.

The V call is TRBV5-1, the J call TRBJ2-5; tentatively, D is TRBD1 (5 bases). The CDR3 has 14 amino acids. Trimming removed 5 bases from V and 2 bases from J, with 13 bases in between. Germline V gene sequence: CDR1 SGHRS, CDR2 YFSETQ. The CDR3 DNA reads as TGCGCCAGCAGGTACGGCCAGGGACAAGAGACCCAGTACTTC. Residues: CASRYGQGQETQYF.

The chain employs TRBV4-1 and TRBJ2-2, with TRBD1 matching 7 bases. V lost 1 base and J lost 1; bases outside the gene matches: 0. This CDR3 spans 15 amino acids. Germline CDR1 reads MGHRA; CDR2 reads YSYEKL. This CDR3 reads CASSQGDRNTGELFF. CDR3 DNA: TGCGCCAGCAGCCAAGGGGACAGGAACACCGGGGAGCTGTTTTTT.

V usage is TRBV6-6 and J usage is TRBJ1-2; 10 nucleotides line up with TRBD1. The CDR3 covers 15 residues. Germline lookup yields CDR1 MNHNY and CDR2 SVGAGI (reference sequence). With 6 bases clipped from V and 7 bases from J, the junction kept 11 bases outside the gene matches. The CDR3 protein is CASRPRDRGRLGYTF. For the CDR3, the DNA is TGTGCCAGCAGACCCAGGGACAGGGGACGGCTTGGCTACACCTTC.

The DNA of the CDR3 is TGTGCCAGCAGTTTAACCCGGGAGGCCTACCACGAGCAGTACTTC. Residues: CASSLTREAYHEQYF. The J gene is TRBJ2-7, the V gene TRBV28; TRBD2 matches 7 bases. The V gene end was trimmed by 2 bases and the J gene end by 5 bases; junction bases not matched to a gene: 9. Germline V gene sequence: CDR1 MDHEN, CDR2 SYDVKM. The CDR3 consists of 15 residues.

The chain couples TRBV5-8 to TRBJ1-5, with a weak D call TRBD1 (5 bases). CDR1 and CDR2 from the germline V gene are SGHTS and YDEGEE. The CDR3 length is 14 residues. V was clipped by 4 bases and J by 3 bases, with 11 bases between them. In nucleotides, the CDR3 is TGTGCCAGCAGCCCGACAGAGAACAATCAGCCCCAGCATTTT. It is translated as CASSPTENNQPQHF.

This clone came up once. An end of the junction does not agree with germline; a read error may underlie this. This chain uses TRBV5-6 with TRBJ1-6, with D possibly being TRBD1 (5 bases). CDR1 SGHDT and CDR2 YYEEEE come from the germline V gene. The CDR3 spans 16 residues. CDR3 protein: CASSLSAQGYDSPLHF. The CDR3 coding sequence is TGTGCCAGCAGCCTCTCGGCCCAGGGCTATGATTCACCCCTCCACTTT. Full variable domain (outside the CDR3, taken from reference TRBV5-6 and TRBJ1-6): DAGVTQSPTHLIKTRGQQVTLRCSPKSGHDTVSWYQQALGQGPQFIFQYYEEEERQRGNFPDRFSGHQFPNYSSELNVNALLLGDSALYLCASSLSAQGYDSPLHFGNGTRLTVT.

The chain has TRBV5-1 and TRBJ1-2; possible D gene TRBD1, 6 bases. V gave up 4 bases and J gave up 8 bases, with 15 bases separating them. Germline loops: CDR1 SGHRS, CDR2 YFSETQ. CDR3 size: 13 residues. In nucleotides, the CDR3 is TGCGCCAGCAGCCCGACAGGCCTGGGGGGCTACACCTTC. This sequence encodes CASSPTGLGGYTF.

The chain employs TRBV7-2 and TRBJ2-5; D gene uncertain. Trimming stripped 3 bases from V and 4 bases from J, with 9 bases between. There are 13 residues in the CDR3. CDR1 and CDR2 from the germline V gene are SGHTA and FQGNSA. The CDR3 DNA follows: TGTGCCAGCAGCTTCACGGGTCGAGAGACCCAGTACTTC. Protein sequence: CASSFTGRETQYF.

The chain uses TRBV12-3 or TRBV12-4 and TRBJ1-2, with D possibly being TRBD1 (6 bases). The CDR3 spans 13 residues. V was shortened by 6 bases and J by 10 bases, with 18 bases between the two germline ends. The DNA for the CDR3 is TGTGCCAGCAGCGCAGGGTACAGGGAAGACTACACCTTC. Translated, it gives CASSAGYREDYTF.

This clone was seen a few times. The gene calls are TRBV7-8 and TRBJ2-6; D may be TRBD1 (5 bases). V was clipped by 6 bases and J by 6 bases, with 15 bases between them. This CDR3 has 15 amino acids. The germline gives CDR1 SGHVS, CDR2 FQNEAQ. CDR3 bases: TGTGCCAGCAGTCCCCGGGCCAGGGAGGCCAACGTCCTGACTTTC. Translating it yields CASSPRAREANVLTF.

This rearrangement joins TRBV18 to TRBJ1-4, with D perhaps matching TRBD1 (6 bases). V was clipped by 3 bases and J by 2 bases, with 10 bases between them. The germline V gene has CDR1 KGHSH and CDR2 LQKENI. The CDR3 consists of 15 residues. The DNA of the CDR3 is TGTGCCAGCTCACCCTACGGACAGACTAATGAAAAACTGTTTTTT. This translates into CASSPYGQTNEKLFF.

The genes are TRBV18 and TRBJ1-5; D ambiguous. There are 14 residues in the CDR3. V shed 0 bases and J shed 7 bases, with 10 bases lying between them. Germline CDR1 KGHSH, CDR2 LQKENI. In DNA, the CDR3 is TGTGCCAGCTCACCACCGGAGGGTCGGCAGCCCCAGCATTTT. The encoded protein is CASSPPEGRQPQHF.

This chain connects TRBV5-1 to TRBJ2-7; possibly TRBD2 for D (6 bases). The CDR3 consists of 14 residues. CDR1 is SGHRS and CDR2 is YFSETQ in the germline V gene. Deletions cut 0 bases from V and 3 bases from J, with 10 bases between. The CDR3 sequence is CASSLGDSFYEQYF. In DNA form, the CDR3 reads TGCGCCAGCAGCTTGGGGGACTCTTTCTACGAGCAGTACTTC.

In DNA form, the CDR3 reads TGTGCCAGCAGTAGGGGACAGAGCAACACCGGGGAGCTGTTTTTT. This codes for CASSRGQSNTGELFF. This rearrangement joins TRBV27 to TRBJ2-2; 7 nucleotides align to TRBD1. After removal of 5 bases from V and 2 bases from J, the junction contained 5 bases not matched to a gene. Germline V gene data show CDR1 as MNHEY and CDR2 as SMNVEV (reference sequence). This CDR3 has 15 residues.

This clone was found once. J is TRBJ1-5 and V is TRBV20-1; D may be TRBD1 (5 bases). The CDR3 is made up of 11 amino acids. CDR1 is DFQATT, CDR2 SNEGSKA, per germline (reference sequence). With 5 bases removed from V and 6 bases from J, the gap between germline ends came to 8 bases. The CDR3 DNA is TGCAGTGCTGGGGGGTTTCAGCCCCAGCATTTT. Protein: CSAGGFQPQHF.

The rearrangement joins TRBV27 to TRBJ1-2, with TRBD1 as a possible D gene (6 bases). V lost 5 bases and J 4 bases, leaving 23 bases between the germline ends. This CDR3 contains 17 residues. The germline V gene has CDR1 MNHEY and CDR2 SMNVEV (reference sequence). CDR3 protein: CASSNRATGRTPYGYTF. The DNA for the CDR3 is TGTGCCAGCAGTAACCGGGCCACAGGGAGAACACCCTATGGCTACACCTTC.

The chain's CDR3 is CATSSWGLAGGPSYNEQFF. CDR3 coding DNA: TGTGCCACCAGCAGTTGGGGACTAGCGGGAGGGCCGTCCTACAATGAGCAGTTCTTC. The chain combines TRBV15 with TRBJ2-1, with 16 bases matching TRBD2. Germline V lookup: CDR1 LNHNV, CDR2 YYDKDF (reference sequence). J lost 1 base, V lost 3 bases, and 6 bases had no gene match. The CDR3 covers 19 residues.

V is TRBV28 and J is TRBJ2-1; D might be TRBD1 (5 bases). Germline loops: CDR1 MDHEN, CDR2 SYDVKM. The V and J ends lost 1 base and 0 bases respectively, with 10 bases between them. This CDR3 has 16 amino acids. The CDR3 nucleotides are TGTGCCAGCAGTTTATTACACAGGTTCTCCTACAATGAGCAGTTCTTC. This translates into CASSLLHRFSYNEQFF.

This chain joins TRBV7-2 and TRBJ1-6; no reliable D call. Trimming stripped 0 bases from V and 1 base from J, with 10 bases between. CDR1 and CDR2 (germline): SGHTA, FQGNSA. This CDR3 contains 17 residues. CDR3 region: CASSLALSPSYNSPLHF. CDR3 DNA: TGTGCCAGCAGCTTAGCGCTAAGTCCGTCCTATAATTCACCCCTCCACTTT.